This T cell receptor (beta chain) originates from a study of regulatory dendritic cells for organ transplantation (dated by TCRdb to 2017 to 2019). Some background on the complete study: TCRbeta repertoires were sequenced from sorted naive and memory CD4+ and CD8+ T cells before and after allostimulation with regulatory or mature dendritic cells. The paper as a whole reports these results and caveats: Repertoires were highly diverse in naive CD4+ and CD8+ T cells, less diverse in memory cells, and most oligoclonal in memory CD8+ cells. Only a couple of subjects were sequenced, and considerable between-individual heterogeneity in the alloreactive memory CD8+ T cell pool was noted by the authors. Allostimulation expanded memory CD8+ clones in both subjects, but regulatory dendritic cells appeared to induce more limited expansion than mature dendritic cells. Among the resting subsets, memory CD8+ T cells contained the most alloreactive TCR clonotypes.

FACS was used to sort naive T cells as CD45RA+ cells and memory T cells as CD45RO+ CD4+ or CD8+ cells. The T cells used for TCR sequencing were obtained from two healthy control subjects. For the mixed lymphocyte reactions, sorted T cell subsets left unstimulated acted as baseline controls. Genomic DNA was extracted with the Qiagen DNeasy Blood & Tissue Kit. Reading from cysteine to phenylalanine, the CDR3 counts 17 amino acids. Kept here is only the CDR3 DNA, which spans 51 bases and is read in frame from base 1. The germline V gene (reference sequence) provides CDR1 LNHDA and CDR2 SQIVND. V is pruned by 3 bases and J by 6 bases, leaving 12 bases of the junction without a gene match. Points on this clone: Its antigen is still unknown. The record has no base qualities; no much larger clone is one base away.

TCRbeta CDR3 regions were amplified by multiplexed two-step PCR using Vbeta-specific forward primers and Jbeta-specific reverse primers. TCRbeta libraries were sequenced on an Illumina instrument through the immunoSEQ service. As for how the authors treated the data: IMGT annotation was used to assign V, D and J genes, and synthetic CDR3 analogues were used to correct the counts for multiplex PCR bias. In the immunoSEQ Analyzer, repertoire clonality was calculated as one minus normalized Shannon entropy. Clonal expansion was defined using Fisher's exact test with Benjamini-Hochberg false discovery rate control and a two-tailed threshold of P<0.01. TCRdb provides this immuneACCESS table in a form limited to in-frame rearrangements. Some clones are lacking; in checked studies, under half of them reflect an unresolved V gene, and why the rest are absent is not known. The V and J calls and the clone size are those of that table, but D and trimming were determined from the DNA. This sample holds around 20,000 clones; 74% were observed only once. The ten largest clones add up to roughly 0.96% of the sample.

The sequencing input was memory CD4+ T cells from blood. The cell subset or site label, read with the paper, signifies: CD45RO+ memory T cells. The sequence was collected from a human donor in good health. The chain uses TRBV19 and TRBJ1-5, with TRBD1 identical over 9 junction bases. The DNA sequence is TGTGCCAGTAGTATTACTTTAGGGACAGGGCTTAGTCAGCCCCAGCATTTT. This translates into CASSITLGTGLSQPQHF. Joined to the reference TRBV19 and TRBJ1-5 proteins, this CDR3 gives the full variable domain: DGGITQSPKYLFRKEGQNVTLSCEQNLNHDAMYWYRQDPGQGLRLIYYSQIVNDFQKGDIAEGYSVSREKKESFPLTVTSAQKNPTAFYLCASSITLGTGLSQPQHFGDGTRLSIL.